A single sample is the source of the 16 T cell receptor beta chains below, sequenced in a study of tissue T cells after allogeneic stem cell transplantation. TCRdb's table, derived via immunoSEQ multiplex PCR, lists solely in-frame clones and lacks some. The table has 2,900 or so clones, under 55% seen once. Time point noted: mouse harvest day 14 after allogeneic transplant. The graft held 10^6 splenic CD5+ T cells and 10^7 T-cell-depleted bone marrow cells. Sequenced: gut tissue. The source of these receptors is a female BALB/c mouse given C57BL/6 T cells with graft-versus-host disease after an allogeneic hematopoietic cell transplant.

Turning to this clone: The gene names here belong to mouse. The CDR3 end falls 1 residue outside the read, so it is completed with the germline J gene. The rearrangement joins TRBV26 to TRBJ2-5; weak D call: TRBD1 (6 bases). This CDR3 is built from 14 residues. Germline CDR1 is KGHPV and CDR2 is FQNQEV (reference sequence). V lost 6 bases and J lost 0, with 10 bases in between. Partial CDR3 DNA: TGTGCCAGCAGCCTGGACAGTAACCAAGACACCCAGTAC. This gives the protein CASSLDSNQDTQY. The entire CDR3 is CASSLDSNQDTQYF.

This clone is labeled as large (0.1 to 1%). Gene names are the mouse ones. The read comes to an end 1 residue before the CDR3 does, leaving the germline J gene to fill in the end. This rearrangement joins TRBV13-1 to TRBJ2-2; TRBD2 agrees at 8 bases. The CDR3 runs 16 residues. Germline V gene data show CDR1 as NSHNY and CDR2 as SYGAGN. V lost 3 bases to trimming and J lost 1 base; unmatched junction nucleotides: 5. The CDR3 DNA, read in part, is TGTGCCAGCAGTGGGGGACTGGCCCTAAACACCGGGCAGCTCTAC. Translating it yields CASSGGLALNTGQLY. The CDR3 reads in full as CASSGGLALNTGQLYF.

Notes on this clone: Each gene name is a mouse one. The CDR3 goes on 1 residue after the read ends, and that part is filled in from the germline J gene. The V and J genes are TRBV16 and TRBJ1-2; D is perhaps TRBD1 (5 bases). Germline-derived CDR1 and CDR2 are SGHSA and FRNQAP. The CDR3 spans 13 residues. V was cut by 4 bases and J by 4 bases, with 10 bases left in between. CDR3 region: CASSSGSSSDYTF. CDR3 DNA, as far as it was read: TGTGCAAGCAGCTCAGGGTCGAGCTCCGACTACACC.

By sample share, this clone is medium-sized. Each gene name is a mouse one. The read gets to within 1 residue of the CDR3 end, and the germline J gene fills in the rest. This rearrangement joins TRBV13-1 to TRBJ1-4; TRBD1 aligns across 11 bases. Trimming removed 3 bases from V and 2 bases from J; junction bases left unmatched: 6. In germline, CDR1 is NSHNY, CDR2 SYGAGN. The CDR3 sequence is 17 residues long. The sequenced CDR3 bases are TGTGCCAGCAGTGGCCCGGGACAGGGGGGGTCCAACGAAAGATTATTT. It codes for CASSGPGQGGSNERLF. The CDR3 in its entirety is CASSGPGQGGSNERLFF.

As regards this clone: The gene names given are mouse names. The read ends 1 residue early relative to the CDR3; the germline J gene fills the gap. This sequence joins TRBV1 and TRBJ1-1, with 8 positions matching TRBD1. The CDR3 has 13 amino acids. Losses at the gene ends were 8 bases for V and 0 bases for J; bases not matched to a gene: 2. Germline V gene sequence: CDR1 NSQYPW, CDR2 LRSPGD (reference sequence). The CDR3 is CTCGDRSNTEVFF. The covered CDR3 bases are TGCACCTGCGGGGACAGGTCAAACACAGAAGTCTTC.

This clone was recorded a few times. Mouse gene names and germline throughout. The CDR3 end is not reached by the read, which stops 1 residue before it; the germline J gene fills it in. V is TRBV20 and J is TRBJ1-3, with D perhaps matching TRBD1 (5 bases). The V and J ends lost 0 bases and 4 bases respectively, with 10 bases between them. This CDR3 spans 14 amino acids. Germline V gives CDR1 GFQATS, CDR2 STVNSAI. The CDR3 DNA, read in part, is TGTGGTGCTAGGGACCCAGGGTGGGGAAATACGCTCTAT. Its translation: CGARDPGWGNTLY. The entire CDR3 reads CGARDPGWGNTLYF.

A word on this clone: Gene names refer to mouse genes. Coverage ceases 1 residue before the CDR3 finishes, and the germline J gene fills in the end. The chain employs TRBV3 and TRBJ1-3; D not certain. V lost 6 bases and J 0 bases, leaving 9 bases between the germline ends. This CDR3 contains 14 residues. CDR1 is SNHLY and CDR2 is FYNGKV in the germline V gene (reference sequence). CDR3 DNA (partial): TGTGCCAGCAGACCGACATCTTCTGGAAATACGCTCTAT. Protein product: CASRPTSSGNTLY. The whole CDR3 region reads CASRPTSSGNTLYF.

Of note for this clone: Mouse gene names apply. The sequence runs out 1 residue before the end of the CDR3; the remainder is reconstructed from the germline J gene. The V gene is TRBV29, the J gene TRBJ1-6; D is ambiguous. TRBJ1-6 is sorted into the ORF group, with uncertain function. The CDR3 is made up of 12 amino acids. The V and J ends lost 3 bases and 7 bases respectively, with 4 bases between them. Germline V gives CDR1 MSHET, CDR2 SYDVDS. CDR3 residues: CASSFGNSPLYF. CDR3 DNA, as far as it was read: TGTGCTAGCAGTTTTGGGAATTCGCCCCTCTAC.

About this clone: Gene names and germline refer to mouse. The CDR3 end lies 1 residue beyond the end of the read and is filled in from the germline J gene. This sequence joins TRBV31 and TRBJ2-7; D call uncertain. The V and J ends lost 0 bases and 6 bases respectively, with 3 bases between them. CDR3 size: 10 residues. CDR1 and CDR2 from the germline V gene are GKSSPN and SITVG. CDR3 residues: CAWSLGEQYF. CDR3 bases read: TGTGCCTGGAGTCTGGGTGAACAGTAC.

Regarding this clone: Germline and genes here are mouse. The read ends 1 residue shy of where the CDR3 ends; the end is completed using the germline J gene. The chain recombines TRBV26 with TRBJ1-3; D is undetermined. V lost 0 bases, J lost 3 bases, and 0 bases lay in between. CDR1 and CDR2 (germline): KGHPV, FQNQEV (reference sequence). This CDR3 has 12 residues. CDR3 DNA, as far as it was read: TGTGCCAGCAGTCTGTCTGGAAATACGCTCTAT. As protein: CASSLSGNTLY. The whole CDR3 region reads CASSLSGNTLYF.

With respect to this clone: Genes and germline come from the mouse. The CDR3: CASSLRVNERLFF. The part of the CDR3 DNA that was read is TGTGCCAGCAGCTTACGAGTCAACGAAAGATTATTT. The genes are TRBV3 and TRBJ1-4; D gene ambiguous. Sequencing ends 1 residue short of the CDR3 end; the germline J gene provides the rest. CDR1 is SNHLY, CDR2 FYNGKV, per germline (reference sequence). V was trimmed by 2 bases and J by 4 bases, leaving 5 bases between them. CDR3 length: 13 residues. Supplemented by reference TRBV3 and TRBJ1-4, the full variable domain reads GPKVLQIPSHQIIDMGQMVTLNCDPVSNHLYFYWYKQILGQQMEFLVNFYNGKVMEKSKLFKDQFSVERPDGSYFTLKIQPTALEDSAVYFCASSLRVNERLFFGHGTKLSVL.

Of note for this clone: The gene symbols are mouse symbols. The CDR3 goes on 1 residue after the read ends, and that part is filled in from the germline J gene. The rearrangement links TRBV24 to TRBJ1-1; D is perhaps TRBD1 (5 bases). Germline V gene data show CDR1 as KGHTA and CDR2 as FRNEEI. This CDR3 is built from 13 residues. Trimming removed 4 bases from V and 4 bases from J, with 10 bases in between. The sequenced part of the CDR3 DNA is TGTGCCAGCAGTCCCCGACAGATCACAGAAGTCTTC. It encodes CASSPRQITEVF. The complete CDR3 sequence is CASSPRQITEVFF.

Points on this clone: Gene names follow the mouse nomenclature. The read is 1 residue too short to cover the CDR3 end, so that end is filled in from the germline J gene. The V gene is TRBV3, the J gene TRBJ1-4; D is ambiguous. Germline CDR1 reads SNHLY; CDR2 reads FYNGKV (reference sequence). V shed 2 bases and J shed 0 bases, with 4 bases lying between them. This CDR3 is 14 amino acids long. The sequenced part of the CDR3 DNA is TGTGCCAGCAGCTTACAGATTTCCAACGAAAGATTATTT. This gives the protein CASSLQISNERLF. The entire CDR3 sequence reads CASSLQISNERLFF.

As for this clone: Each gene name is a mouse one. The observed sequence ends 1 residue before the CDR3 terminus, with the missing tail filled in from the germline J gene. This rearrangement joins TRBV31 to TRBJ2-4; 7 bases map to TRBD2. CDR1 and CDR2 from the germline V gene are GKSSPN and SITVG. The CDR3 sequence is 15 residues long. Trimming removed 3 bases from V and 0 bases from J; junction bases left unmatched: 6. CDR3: CAWSLGGGSQNTLYF. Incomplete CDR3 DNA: TGTGCCTGGAGCTTGGGGGGTGGAAGTCAAAACACCTTGTAC.

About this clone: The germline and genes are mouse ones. CDR3: CASSNRASQNTLYF. The DNA read from the CDR3 is TGTGCCAGCAGCAACAGGGCTAGTCAAAACACCTTGTAC. The gene calls are TRBV19 and TRBJ2-4; D may be TRBD1 (6 bases). The read ends 1 residue early relative to the CDR3; the germline J gene fills the gap. V lost 5 bases, J lost 0 bases, and 10 bases lay in between. This CDR3 spans 14 amino acids. The germline V gene has CDR1 FNHDT and CDR2 SITEND (reference sequence).

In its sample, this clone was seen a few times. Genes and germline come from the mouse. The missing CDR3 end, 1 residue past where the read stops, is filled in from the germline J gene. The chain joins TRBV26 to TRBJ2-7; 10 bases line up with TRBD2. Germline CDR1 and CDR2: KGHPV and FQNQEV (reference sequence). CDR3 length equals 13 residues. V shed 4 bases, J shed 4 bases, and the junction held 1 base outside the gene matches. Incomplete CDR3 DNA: TGTGCCAGCAGTCCGGACTGGGGGTATGAACAGTAC. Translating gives CASSPDWGYEQY. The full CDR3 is CASSPDWGYEQYF.